The rows below give T cell receptor beta chains drawn from one sample of a study of early stage breast cancer tumors. Profiled with immunoSEQ multiplex PCR; TCRdb holds only in-frame clones, not every one. The sample has 44,000 or so clones; 75% to 85% are singletons. The sequenced sample consisted of blood. These receptors were obtained from a person aged 50-59 years with breast cancer. CDR3s leave out the opening cysteine and the closing phenylalanine or tryptophan. A clone size is listed for some rows: how often the clone was seen (once, few, many), or a class if it is expanded.

TRBV5-6	NA	ASSSVTEAF
TRBV18	NA	ASSPPGEPGELF
TRBV18	NA	ASSPDRLPLAYEQY
TRBV7-2	NA	ASSQRDSTSPLH
TRBV5-4	NA	ASSSKADRGRLQETQY
TRBV4-3	NA	ASSSGGAGGNTGELF
TRBV19	NA	ASSGTSGSSTDTQY
TRBV7-2	NA	ASSLVPGGNTGELF
TRBV4-3	NA	ASSQDWTGRETQY
TRBV15	NA	ATSRDPNSYEQY
TRBV7-6	NA	ASSLVSGQGAYNEQF
TRBV28	NA	ASLAGGQVDTQY
TRBV10-2	NA	ASRLPGREQY
TRBV6-1	NA	ASSEASGFLQETQY
TRBV4-1	NA	ASSQDTGFSGNTIY
TRBV7-9	NA	ASSLGDGYT
TRBV6-1	NA	ASSETIDGIYSGANVLT
TRBV19	NA	ASSLGDRNTEAF
TRBV29-1	NA	SVKTGGGNQPQH
TRBV5-1	NA	ASSPNPTLTYEQY
TRBV29-1	once	SVRDRGNSPLH
TRBV9	NA	ASSVGIGGTYEQY
TRBV10-3	NA	AISTGTGGNQPQH
TRBV28	NA	ASSSHNYNSPLH
TRBV29-1	NA	SVKTSGNEQF
TRBV14	few	ASSQDRGESANTGELF
TRBV6-5	NA	ASSYGGRTDTQY
TRBV7-3	once	ASSSTGLANTQY
TRBV14	NA	ASSQETQTASGNTIY
TRBV6-6	NA	ASSLQGRRGYT
TRBV30	NA	AWTAALAGSGTQY
TRBV5-6	NA	ASSFDRGEQY
TRBV6-5	NA	ASSYRSNTGELF
TRBV27	few	ASSRQENYGYT
TRBV10-2	NA	ASTWTSGAQETQY
TRBV27	NA	ASSLLQGERAF
TRBV27	once	ASSYKVSVYGYT
TRBV19	NA	ASTPTSGGGTGELF
TRBV9	NA	ARPGQGDEQY
TRBV6-5	few	ASSYSRDTEAF
TRBV7-6	NA	ASSPGPRNTIY
TRBV4-2	NA	ASSQAGNQGYGYT
TRBV28	NA	ASRLGTGGGYT
TRBV9	NA	ASSAWDRGRNIQY
TRBV29-1	NA	SVVKTFSGGDLGADTQY
TRBV7-2	NA	ASSLARREGYEQY
TRBV7-2	NA	ASSFRGVETQY
TRBV7-9	NA	ASSRDGNQPQH
TRBV2	NA	ASSDRTSGRYEQY
TRBV19	NA	ASSPQTASYEQY
TRBV19	few	ASRTGWRSNQPQH
TRBV5-1	NA	ASSLVGSGLRSSYEQY
TRBV18	few	ASSPAWSGANTGELF
TRBV5-1	NA	ASSPGSFSQGQTLKNTEAF
TRBV7-2	NA	ASSQTLGQPQH